The rows below give T cell receptor beta chains drawn from one sample of a study of shared clonotypes between healthy human individuals. The table came from immunoSEQ multiplex PCR; TCRdb's copy has only in-frame clones and leaves some out. Found here are about 670,000 clones, 60% to 80% of them singletons; the top ten hold about 1.7%. The sequencing input was memory CD4+ T cells sorted from blood. These receptors all stem from a woman in her twenties or thirties in good health. Both conserved end residues are part of each CDR3. Fields, in order: D gene, V gene, CDR3 length, clone size, J gene, CDR3 protein, CDR3 DNA. A D gene is named only where the DNA matches it firmly. Size is omitted from some rows. Given values are once, few, many or a class for expanded clones.

TRBD2	TRBV9	15	-	TRBJ2-2	CASSESGMNTGELFF	TGTGCCAGCAGCGAGAGCGGGATGAACACCGGGGAGCTGTTTTTT
TRBD1	TRBV7-3	17	-	TRBJ2-7	CASSLPIQGSPSYEQYF	TGTGCCAGCAGCTTACCCATACAGGGGTCCCCCTCCTACGAGCAGTACTTC
-	TRBV21-1	16	-	TRBJ2-5	CASSKVVATYQETQYF	TGTGCCAGCAGCAAAGTGGTGGCAACGTACCAAGAGACCCAGTACTTC
TRBD1	TRBV7-9	13	-	TRBJ1-2	CASSSFDRDGYTF	TGTGCCAGCAGCTCATTCGACAGGGATGGCTACACCTTC
TRBD2	TRBV27	16	-	TRBJ2-2	CASTVGLAGGTGELFF	TGTGCCAGCACCGTCGGACTAGCGGGAGGAACCGGGGAGCTGTTTTTT
-	TRBV5-4	13	-	TRBJ2-1	CASSLEADNEQFF	TGTGCCAGCAGCTTGGAAGCGGACAATGAGCAGTTCTTC
TRBD1	TRBV5-4	16	once	TRBJ1-1	CASSSWTGGRDTEAFF	TGTGCCAGCAGCTCGTGGACAGGGGGTCGGGACACTGAAGCTTTCTTT
-	TRBV11-2	14	-	TRBJ2-2	CASSEQGNTGELFF	TGTGCCAGCAGCGAACAGGGGAACACCGGGGAGCTGTTTTTT
-	TRBV5-4	13	many	TRBJ2-2	CASSGWATGELFF	TGTGCCAGCAGCGGGTGGGCGACCGGGGAGCTGTTTTTT
TRBD2	TRBV2	14	-	TRBJ2-2	CASRREGNTGELFF	TGTGCCAGCAGGCGGGAGGGGAACACCGGGGAGCTGTTTTTT
-	TRBV5-1	15	-	TRBJ1-2	CASSGDYPARYGYTF	TGCGCCAGCAGCGGGGACTATCCCGCTCGGTATGGCTACACCTTC
-	TRBV28	14	-	TRBJ2-7	CASSSGQPPNEQYF	TGTGCCAGCAGCTCCGGACAGCCTCCTAACGAGCAGTACTTC
TRBD2	TRBV5-1	16	-	TRBJ2-1	CASSSIGTSAYNEQFF	TGCGCCAGCAGCTCAATAGGGACTAGCGCGTACAATGAGCAGTTCTTC
TRBD1	TRBV2	15	-	TRBJ2-2	CASSVGQGGTGELFF	TGTGCCAGCAGTGTGGGACAGGGGGGCACCGGGGAGCTGTTTTTT
-	TRBV19	14	few	TRBJ1-5	CASSRAVGFQPQHF	TGTGCCAGTAGTAGAGCGGTCGGGTTTCAGCCCCAGCATTTT
TRBD1	TRBV28	16	-	TRBJ2-3	CASKPTGTGGTDTQYF	TGTGCCAGCAAGCCCACCGGGACAGGGGGCACAGATACGCAGTATTTT
-	TRBV5-1	13	-	TRBJ2-7	CASSLSQGTEQYF	TGCGCCAGCAGCTTGTCTCAGGGTACAGAGCAGTACTTC
TRBD1	TRBV13	17	-	TRBJ1-2	CASSHTTGTGDNYGYTF	TGTGCCAGCAGCCATACTACCGGGACAGGGGATAACTATGGCTACACCTTC
TRBD2	TRBV5-1	15	-	TRBJ2-1	CASSLDSGGYNEQFF	TGCGCCAGCAGCTTAGATAGCGGGGGTTACAATGAGCAGTTCTTC
TRBD2	TRBV6-1	14	-	TRBJ2-1	CASSGLAGSNEQFF	TGTGCCAGCAGTGGGCTAGCGGGAAGCAATGAGCAGTTCTTC
TRBD2	TRBV28	16	-	TRBJ2-5	CASSSAGGLRMETQYF	TGTGCCAGCAGTAGTGCGGGAGGGCTCCGCATGGAGACCCAGTACTTC
-	TRBV6-5	11	once	TRBJ2-7	CASSVEGEQYF	TGTGCCAGCAGTGTCGAGGGCGAGCAGTACTTC
-	TRBV27	19	-	TRBJ2-6	CASSFLELWGTSGANVLTF	TGTGCCAGCAGTTTTCTGGAATTGTGGGGGACCTCTGGGGCCAACGTCCTGACTTTC
-	TRBV28	13	-	TRBJ2-7	CAITAESSYEQYF	TGTGCCATTACCGCGGAGAGCTCCTACGAGCAGTACTTC
-	TRBV15	14	-	TRBJ2-7	CATSRAGLGYEQYF	TGTGCCACCAGCAGAGCGGGTCTCGGCTACGAGCAGTACTTC
-	TRBV7-9	14	-	TRBJ2-5	CASSPNAGGETQYF	TGTGCCAGCAGCCCAAACGCAGGAGGAGAGACCCAGTACTTC
-	TRBV7-2	15	-	TRBJ2-1	CASSLVLAGVGEQFF	TGTGCCAGCAGCTTAGTACTAGCAGGAGTCGGGGAGCAGTTCTTC
TRBD1	TRBV7-6	18	-	TRBJ2-6	CASSLRGQGAGGANVLTF	TGTGCCAGCAGCTTAAGGGGGCAGGGGGCCGGTGGGGCCAACGTCCTGACTTTC
TRBD2	TRBV6-1	17	-	TRBJ2-1	CASSEAYWTSGRNEQFF	TGTGCCAGCAGTGAAGCGTATTGGACTAGCGGTAGGAATGAGCAGTTCTTC
TRBD1	TRBV7-2	14	-	TRBJ2-7	CASSFRTGGHEQYF	TGTGCCAGCAGCTTCCGGACAGGGGGCCACGAGCAGTACTTC
TRBD2	TRBV9	15	-	TRBJ2-4	CASSVDGGRVNIQYF	TGTGCCAGCAGCGTAGATGGCGGGAGGGTAAACATTCAGTACTTC
-	TRBV27	12	-	TRBJ2-2	CASSLLGGELFF	TGTGCCAGCAGTTTACTAGGGGGGGAGCTGTTTTTT
-	TRBV30	16	-	TRBJ2-7	CAWSSSEGDSNYEQYF	TGTGCCTGGAGTTCCTCGGAGGGGGACAGTAACTACGAGCAGTACTTC
-	TRBV5-1	11	-	TRBJ1-2	CASSLDSGYTF	TGCGCCAGCAGCTTGGACAGTGGCTACACCTTC
-	TRBV6-1	14	-	TRBJ2-1	CASSETLQGGEQFF	TGTGCCAGCAGTGAGACCCTCCAGGGCGGTGAGCAGTTCTTC
-	TRBV2	12	-	TRBJ2-2	CASTTEAGELFF	TGTGCCAGCACCACGGAGGCCGGGGAGCTGTTTTTT
-	TRBV4-3	11	-	TRBJ1-2	CASSSVSGYTF	TGCGCCAGCTCAAGCGTCAGTGGCTACACCTTC
-	TRBV28	13	-	TRBJ2-6	CAAGTSGANVLTF	TGTGCGGCAGGGACCTCTGGGGCCAACGTCCTGACTTTC
-	TRBV5-4	14	-	TRBJ1-4	CASSLEGRNEKLFF	TGTGCCAGCAGCTTGGAGGGGCGTAATGAAAAACTGTTTTTT
-	TRBV7-8	14	-	TRBJ1-1	CASLGGGRNTEAFF	TGTGCCAGCCTCGGTGGGGGGAGGAACACTGAAGCTTTCTTT
-	TRBV18	14	few	TRBJ2-7	CASSPPQGAYEQYF	TGTGCCAGCTCACCACCCCAGGGCGCCTACGAGCAGTACTTC
-	TRBV7-2	15	few	TRBJ2-5	CASSLAVAAQETQYF	TGTGCCAGCAGCTTAGCTGTAGCGGCCCAAGAGACCCAGTACTTC
-	TRBV25-1	13	-	TRBJ2-7	CASGGHSSYEQYF	TGTGCCAGTGGGGGACACAGCTCCTACGAGCAGTACTTC
-	TRBV4-1	15	-	TRBJ2-3	CASSQPTRYPDTQYF	TGCGCCAGCAGCCAACCAACTAGGTACCCAGATACGCAGTATTTT
-	TRBV28	16	-	TRBJ2-6	CASNDLRTSGANVLTF	TGTGCCAGCAACGACCTGCGGACGTCTGGGGCCAACGTCCTGACTTTC
-	TRBV28	14	-	TRBJ2-5	CASSPGTGYETQYF	TGTGCCAGCAGTCCCGGAACAGGGTACGAGACCCAGTACTTC
-	TRBV14	14	few	TRBJ2-3	CASSQDGAADTQYF	TGTGCCAGCAGCCAAGATGGGGCAGCAGATACGCAGTATTTT
-	TRBV27	14	-	TRBJ1-1	CASSPLRKNTEAFF	TGTGCCAGCAGTCCCCTCCGTAAGAACACTGAAGCTTTCTTT
-	TRBV5-6	14	-	TRBJ1-1	CASSFGDRRTEAFF	TGTGCCAGCAGCTTTGGGGATCGGCGGACTGAAGCTTTCTTT
-	TRBV5-6	12	-	TRBJ1-2	CASSPGPHGYTF	TGTGCCAGCAGCCCGGGACCCCATGGCTACACCTTC
-	TRBV6-5	12	few	TRBJ2-2	CASRLRTGELFF	TGTGCCAGCAGACTTCGCACCGGGGAGCTGTTTTTT
-	TRBV5-1	15	once	TRBJ2-1	CASSLGDLTGTEQFF	TGCGCCAGCAGCTTGGGGGACCTTACCGGGACGGAGCAGTTCTTC
-	TRBV7-9	14	-	TRBJ1-5	CASSLVGQNQPQHF	TGTGCCAGCAGCTTAGTCGGACAAAATCAGCCCCAGCATTTT
TRBD1	TRBV19	18	few	TRBJ1-5	CASTRQGPRSGSNQPQHF	TGTGCCAGTACCCGACAGGGCCCCAGGTCGGGTAGCAATCAGCCCCAGCATTTT
TRBD2	TRBV19	14	-	TRBJ2-7	CASSILAGTYEQYF	TGTGCCAGTAGTATCCTAGCGGGTACGTACGAGCAGTACTTC
TRBD1	TRBV5-1	16	-	TRBJ1-4	CASSKDRVSANEKLFF	TGCGCCAGCAGCAAGGACAGGGTCTCGGCTAATGAAAAACTGTTTTTT
TRBD1	TRBV29-1	13	few	TRBJ1-4	CSASGTGSEKLFF	TGCAGCGCCTCTGGGACAGGGAGTGAAAAACTGTTTTTT